This paragraph covers one T cell receptor beta chain sequence. No cognate antigen has been identified for it. Base qualities are not provided; no much larger clone lies one nucleotide away. Including the terminal cysteine and phenylalanine, the CDR3 comprises 13 residues. Only the CDR3 DNA is retained, 39 bases long and in frame from the first base. Between the V and J ends, shortened by 2 bases and 1 base respectively, the junction contains 3 bases. CDR1 SGDLS and CDR2 YYNGEE are derived from the germline V gene. The data were taken from a study of chemoradiotherapy in HPV16-positive cancers (dated by TCRdb to the early 2020s). In terms of the full investigation: Candidate HPV-specific T-cell clones and common TCR motifs were defined through functional T-cell assays on cells from two HPV16-positive patients. The study set out to ask whether T-cell immunity against the HPV oncoproteins E6 and E7 changes over the course of chemoradiotherapy and whether that immunity affects survival. TCR repertoires from more than 70 patients with HPV-related cancers were then used to track the candidate HPV-specific TCRs and motifs. Overall results and qualifications from the work: The functional definition of HPV-specific T cells came from only a couple of HPV16-positive patients, and the survival association was reported for HPV16-positive patients. Improved recurrence-free survival in HPV16-positive patients was associated with expansion of HPV-responsive T cells during chemoradiotherapy. Expansion of candidate HPV-specific clones and E7-related TCR motifs was observed in the tumor microenvironment during treatment, whereas no such expansion was observed for non-HPV-specific T cells.

Library generation was performed with the immunoSEQ multiplex PCR assay. Entries here come from immuneACCESS through TCRdb and include only in-frame sequences with V and J called. Some clones fail to appear in such tables; in the studies checked, an unresolved V gene covers under half of the shortfall, and the cause of the remainder is unknown. This sample lists about 5,200 clones; 74% were detected once. The ten largest account for about 9% of the sample. Repertoires were sampled repeatedly over the course of chemoradiotherapy, so clonal expansion could be followed in the tumor microenvironment. Sample: tumor tissue, taken from a patient who underwent chemoradiotherapy. The sequence is built from TRBV9 and TRBJ2-2; the D gene is unclear. The TCR was taken from a human donor with HPV-associated anogenital cancer. Here is the DNA: TGTGCCAGCAGCGTCGAGAACACCGGGGAGCTGTTTTTT. Its protein is CASSVENTGELFF.